This T cell receptor (beta chain) was captured by sequencing in a study of T cells in Graves' hyperthyroidism and ophthalmopathy. In this sample, this clonotype turned up many times. In germline, CDR1 is SGHNT, CDR2 YENEEA. V was trimmed by 3 bases and J by 0 bases, leaving 12 bases between them. This CDR3 region has 15 residues. The CDR3 regions of TCR beta were amplified from RNA transcripts. With the HTBI primer set, the TCR CDR3 went through a first round of RT-PCR. TCRdb itself ran the multiplex PCR reads through MiXCR, one entry per CDR3 protein. The table lists fewer than 700,000 distinct CDR3 sequences, 15% to 20% of them singletons.

What was sequenced was blood. The receptor comes from a woman in her thirties with Graves' hyperthyroidism. J is TRBJ2-7 and V is TRBV11-3, with D unresolved. CDR3 in amino acids: CASSFHGLDSYEQYF. CDR3 in DNA: TGTGCCAGCAGCTTTCACGGGTTAGACTCCTACGAGCAGTACTTC.